These T cell receptor beta chains were read from a single sample in a study of PD-1 blockade in mismatch repair-deficient tumors. Profiling relied on immunoSEQ multiplex PCR, and the TCRdb table lists in-frame clones only, not all of them. The sample lists roughly 50,000 clones; more than 75% were seen once. Sequenced material: peripheral blood, taken 4 weeks after starting pembrolizumab. The receptors come from an adult with mismatch repair-deficient cancer. Each CDR3 is given with its conserved first and last residue. D genes are given only for firm matches. Expanded clones get a size class; other rows say once, few or many, or leave the size out.

v_call	clone_size	d_call	j_call	cdr3_nt	cdr3_aa
TRBV9	NA	NA	TRBJ2-1	TGTGCCAGCAGCGTAGGTCTGAGGACCTACAATGAGCAGTTCTTC	CASSVGLRTYNEQFF
TRBV6-1	few	TRBD2	TRBJ2-1	TGTGCCAGCAGAGGACTAGAGCTTACCTACAATGAGCAGTTCTTC	CASRGLELTYNEQFF
TRBV11-2	NA	TRBD1	TRBJ2-1	TGTGCCAGCAGCAGGACAGGGGCCTACAATGAGCAGTTCTTC	CASSRTGAYNEQFF
TRBV2	NA	NA	TRBJ1-5	TGTGCCAGCACCGAAGACTGGGGAAGCAATCAGCCCCAGCATTTT	CASTEDWGSNQPQHF
TRBV11-3	NA	TRBD2	TRBJ2-7	TGTGCCAGCACCTGGACTAGCGGGAGGGCCTCTTACGAGCAGTACTTC	CASTWTSGRASYEQYF
TRBV10-1	NA	NA	TRBJ1-5	TGCGCCAGCAGTGACGTGGAGATAAATCAGCCCCAGCATTTT	CASSDVEINQPQHF
TRBV18	few	TRBD1	TRBJ1-1	TGTGCCAGCTCATCGAGACAGGGGCTAATGAACACTGAAGCTTTCTTT	CASSSRQGLMNTEAFF
TRBV7-9	NA	NA	TRBJ2-3	TGTGCCAGCAGCTTATGGGGAATCGGGGGAGTAGGAACAGATACGCAGTATTTT	CASSLWGIGGVGTDTQYF
TRBV28	NA	TRBD2	TRBJ2-1	TGTGCCAGCAGTTTTTTAACTAGCGCCCTCTCTATCTACAATGAGCAGTTCTTC	CASSFLTSALSIYNEQFF
TRBV7-2	few	TRBD1	TRBJ1-1	TGTGCCAGCAGCCTTGTCCAGGGGGGCACTGAAGCTTTCTTT	CASSLVQGGTEAFF
TRBV7-3	NA	TRBD2	TRBJ2-5	TGTGCCAGCAGCCCAAACCCTCCGGGACTAGCGGGGAATTTTCAAGAGACCCAGTACTTC	CASSPNPPGLAGNFQETQYF
TRBV14	few	NA	TRBJ2-7	TGTGCCAGCAGCCAAACATACGAGCAGTACTTC	CASSQTYEQYF
TRBV29-1	once	NA	TRBJ1-5	TGCAGCGTTGGGGAAGTTAATCAGCCCCAGCATTTT	CSVGEVNQPQHF
TRBV5-1	NA	NA	TRBJ1-3	TGCGCCAGCAGCTTGTCTGCTAGCTCTGGAAACACCATATATTTT	CASSLSASSGNTIYF
TRBV5-1	NA	NA	TRBJ1-4	TGCGCCAGCAGCTTGGGACACCCGGCTAATGAAAAACTGTTTTTT	CASSLGHPANEKLFF
TRBV11-2	NA	NA	TRBJ2-7	TGTGCCAGCAGCCCAAACACCGGGAGCTACGAGCAGTACTTC	CASSPNTGSYEQYF
TRBV25-1	NA	NA	TRBJ2-7	TGTGCCAGCGGCACAGGGCCCGAGCAGTACTTC	CASGTGPEQYF
TRBV4-1	NA	NA	TRBJ1-5	TGCGCCAGCAGCCAAATCATAGGGATTCAGCCCCAGCATTTT	CASSQIIGIQPQHF
TRBV5-1	NA	NA	TRBJ2-3	TGCGCCAGCAGCTTGGGGCCAGGGACAGATACGCAGTATTTT	CASSLGPGTDTQYF
TRBV7-2	NA	NA	TRBJ2-3	TGTGCCAGCAGCTTATCTGGGGATATAGATACGCAGTATTTT	CASSLSGDIDTQYF
TRBV14	NA	NA	TRBJ2-7	TGTGCCAGCAGCAGTCGAGGTGCCTACGAGCAGTACTTC	CASSSRGAYEQYF
TRBV19	NA	NA	TRBJ1-5	TGTGCCAGTAGTCTCCGGGTTGGTCAGCCCCAGCATTTT	CASSLRVGQPQHF
TRBV5-8	NA	NA	TRBJ2-7	TGTGCCAGCAGCTTGGGAGGGGCGCGGGAGCAGTACTTC	CASSLGGAREQYF
TRBV6-5	NA	NA	TRBJ2-5	TGTGCCAGCAGTTACTCGATAGGGACGCCAGAGACCCAGTACTTC	CASSYSIGTPETQYF
TRBV7-6	NA	TRBD2	TRBJ2-7	TGTGCCAGCAGGTCCGGGACTAGCGGGGGAGAGGAGCAGTACTTC	CASRSGTSGGEEQYF
TRBV21-1	NA	NA	TRBJ2-7	TGTGCCATCCCACTGGACATCTCCTACGAGCAGTACTTC	CAIPLDISYEQYF
TRBV29-1	NA	NA	TRBJ2-7	TGCAGCGTGGAGGCGTCCTACGAGCAGTACTTC	CSVEASYEQYF
TRBV7-2	NA	NA	TRBJ1-2	TGTGCCAGCAGCTTACTCGGCAGGGCCCATGGCTACACCTTC	CASSLLGRAHGYTF
TRBV15	NA	TRBD2	TRBJ2-2	TGTGCCACCAGCACGTTAAAGGGAGGGTACCAGGACACCGGGGAGCTGTTTTTT	CATSTLKGGYQDTGELFF
TRBV29-1	once	TRBD1	TRBJ2-1	TGCAGCGCCCGGGACAGGGGAAACTACAATGAGCAGTTCTTC	CSARDRGNYNEQFF
TRBV6-6	NA	NA	TRBJ1-4	TGTGCCAGCAGTTACGGGAACGAAAAACTGTTTTTT	CASSYGNEKLFF
TRBV18	NA	NA	TRBJ2-1	TGTGCCAGCTCACCCCTTACCGAATACTCCTACAATGAGCAGTTCTTC	CASSPLTEYSYNEQFF
TRBV27	NA	NA	TRBJ2-1	TGTGCCAGCACCAATGGGGCTTCCTACAATGAGCAGTTCTTC	CASTNGASYNEQFF
TRBV7-9	NA	TRBD1	TRBJ1-1	TGTGCCAGCAGCCTGGACAGGGCAGTTCCTGAAGCTTTCTTT	CASSLDRAVPEAFF
TRBV5-1	NA	NA	TRBJ2-6	TGCGCCAGCAGCCAACTCTCTGGGGCCAACGTCCTGACTTTC	CASSQLSGANVLTF
TRBV15	NA	NA	TRBJ1-2	TGTGCCACCAGCAGGGACAGCTACTATGGCTACACCTTC	CATSRDSYYGYTF
TRBV4-3	NA	NA	TRBJ1-5	TGCGCCAGCAGCCAAGGCTTCAATCAGCCCCAGCATTTT	CASSQGFNQPQHF
TRBV7-3	NA	TRBD1	TRBJ2-5	TGTGCCAGCAGCCGAACAGGGGGCGGGGAGACCCAGTACTTC	CASSRTGGGETQYF
TRBV18	NA	NA	TRBJ1-3	TGTGCCAGCTCAACACCCACGAGGGTCTCTGGAAACACCATATATTTT	CASSTPTRVSGNTIYF
TRBV4-3	NA	NA	TRBJ1-5	TGCGCCAGCAGTCCGGGCCGGACTCAGCCCCAGCATTTT	CASSPGRTQPQHF
TRBV28	NA	NA	TRBJ1-2	TGTGCCAGCAGTTTTGGAGGGGTCGGCTACACCTTC	CASSFGGVGYTF
TRBV6-1	NA	NA	TRBJ1-2	TGTGCCAGCTCGTCGTCGGTCTATGGCTACACCTTC	CASSSSVYGYTF
TRBV18	NA	TRBD1	TRBJ1-5	TGTGCCAGCTCAGACAGGGCAAGCAATCAGCCCCAGCATTTT	CASSDRASNQPQHF
TRBV4-1	NA	TRBD2	TRBJ2-1	TGCGCCAGCAGCCAAGGAAACCTCGGAGGTTTACTAGCGGGAGGGCGTGGTGAGCAGTTCTTC	CASSQGNLGGLLAGGRGEQFF
TRBV2	NA	TRBD2	TRBJ2-7	TGTGCCAGCAGCGGGACTAGGGCGGGGTCCGAGCAGTACTTC	CASSGTRAGSEQYF
TRBV6-5	NA	NA	TRBJ2-7	TGTGCCAGCAGTTTGGCCCGGGCCGGGGAGCAGTACTTC	CASSLARAGEQYF
TRBV30	NA	TRBD2	TRBJ2-2	TGTGCCTGGGGGGGACTAGCGGGAGGTTCCGGGGAGCTGTTTTTT	CAWGGLAGGSGELFF